Detailed here is one T cell receptor beta chain. Its antigen remains unidentified. CDR1 SGHTA and CDR2 FQGNSA come from the germline V gene. The CDR3 is 19 residues long. With 3 bases clipped from V and 8 bases from J, the junction kept 15 bases outside the gene matches. PCR amplification relied on 60 Vbeta primers (plus 13 Jbeta primers). Assay: immunoSEQ multiplex PCR; the TCRdb copy retains only in-frame clones and omits some. The sample has roughly 240,000 clones; more than 75% are singletons. The data derive from a study of cytomegalovirus exposure and HLA in healthy donors. Regarding the study as a whole: As confirmed in vitro, a few CMV-associated chains were specific for CMV antigens. The study listed around 150 cytomegalovirus-associated TCR beta chains.

This chain uses TRBV7-2 with TRBJ2-1, with TRBD2 matching 14 bases. The receptor's source is a woman aged 40-49 years in good health and CMV-seropositive. The material sequenced was PBMCs. The DNA for the CDR3 is TGTGCCAGCAGCTTGGTAGCCGGGACTAGCGGGAGAAGAGGTCATGAGCAGTTCTTC. Protein product: CASSLVAGTSGRRGHEQFF.